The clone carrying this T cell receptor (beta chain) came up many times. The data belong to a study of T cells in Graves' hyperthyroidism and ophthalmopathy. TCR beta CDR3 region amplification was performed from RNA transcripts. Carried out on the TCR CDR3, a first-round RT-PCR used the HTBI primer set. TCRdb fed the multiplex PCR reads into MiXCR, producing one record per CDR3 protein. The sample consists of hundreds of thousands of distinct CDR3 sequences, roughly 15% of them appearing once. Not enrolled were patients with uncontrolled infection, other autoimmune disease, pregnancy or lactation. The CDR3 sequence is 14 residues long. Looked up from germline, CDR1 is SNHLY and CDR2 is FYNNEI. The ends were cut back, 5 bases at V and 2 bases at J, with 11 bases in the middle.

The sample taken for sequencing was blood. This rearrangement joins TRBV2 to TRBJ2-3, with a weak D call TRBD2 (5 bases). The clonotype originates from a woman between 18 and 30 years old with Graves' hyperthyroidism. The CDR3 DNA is TGTGCCAGCAGTCGGACTCCCCCCACAGATACGCAGTATTTT. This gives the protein CASSRTPPTDTQYF.